Each of the 5 T cell receptor beta chains below was sequenced from the same sample in a study of tumor-infiltrating lymphocytes in localized non-small cell lung cancer. Repertoires were generated with immunoSEQ multiplex PCR, while TCRdb's copy carries only in-frame clones and drops some. This table has about 6,400 clones, about 67% appearing once. The material sequenced was lung tumor tissue. These receptors were taken from a human donor with non-small cell lung cancer.

The chain links TRBV6-1 to TRBJ1-5, with unresolved D. CDR1 MNHNS and CDR2 SASEGT come from the germline V gene. The CDR3 spans 14 residues. V lost 3 bases to trimming and J lost 8 bases, with 14 bases between them. CDR3 sequence reads: CASSDGSDLEPQHF. The CDR3 nucleotides read TGTGCCAGCAGTGACGGGAGTGACCTGGAGCCCCAGCATTTT.

The sample holds one count of this clone. CDR3 bases: TGTGCCAGCACCCGCCGGGGGGCAATAGAAGAGACCCAGTACTTC. Its protein is CASTRRGAIEETQYF. The rearrangement links TRBV5-5 to TRBJ2-5, with D perhaps TRBD2 (7 bases). The CDR3 consists of 15 residues. Germline loops: CDR1 SGHKS, CDR2 YYEKEE (reference sequence). Trimming took 6 bases from V and 3 from J, leaving 18 bases between them.

The gene calls are TRBV4-3 and TRBJ2-2; D may be TRBD2 (5 bases). Trimming shortened V by 1 base and J by 1 base, and 10 bases separated the two germline ends. This CDR3 region has 16 residues. CDR1 is LGHNA, CDR2 YSLEER, per germline. The CDR3 DNA sequence: TGCGCCAGCAGCCAAGGTTGGGGAGTGAACACCGGGGAGCTGTTTTTT. It translates to CASSQGWGVNTGELFF.

The chain employs TRBV7-9 and TRBJ2-7; 15 bases are shared with TRBD2. The V and J ends lost 4 bases and 5 bases, in that order; junction bases with no gene match: 9. This CDR3 is built from 17 residues. The germline V gene has CDR1 SEHNR and CDR2 FQNEAQ (reference sequence). The CDR3 DNA reads as TGTGCCAGCAGCTGGACTAGCGGGAGGGCCGAAACTGACGAGCAGTACTTC. Protein: CASSWTSGRAETDEQYF.

The chain links TRBV7-9 to TRBJ1-5, with unresolved D. V was clipped by 1 base and J by 0 bases, with 10 bases between them. CDR3 size: 16 residues. The germline CDR1 and CDR2 sequences are SEHNR and FQNEAQ (reference sequence). The CDR3 DNA is TGTGCCAGCAGCTTAGTACCGGCTAATAGCAATCAGCCCCAGCATTTT. As protein: CASSLVPANSNQPQHF.